The source of this T cell receptor (beta chain) is a study of liver allograft versus peripheral blood T cells. Study-level background: Blood and transplanted-liver T cell receptor repertoires from recipients were compared.

This CDR3 contains 12 residues. Germline V gene sequence: CDR1 SNHLY, CDR2 FYNNEI. TCRdb recomputed calls from the reads with MiXCR, one row per CDR3 protein. The sample lists about 1,900 distinct CDR3 sequences, approximately 18% occurring once. In the case of this clonotype: What it binds is unknown. One end of the junction is discordant with germline, which a read error may explain.

General study results and limits: Liver allograft T cell receptor repertoires were reported to differ from peripheral blood repertoires.

The receptor was isolated from a human patient who had a liver transplant. Among the T cells, some may be from the graft donor. V usage is TRBV2 and J usage is TRBJ1-1; possible D gene TRBD1, 5 bases. CDR3 sequence (DNA): TGTGCCAGCATTGAAAGGGGCACTGAAGCTTTCTTT. Protein product: CASIERGTEAFF.